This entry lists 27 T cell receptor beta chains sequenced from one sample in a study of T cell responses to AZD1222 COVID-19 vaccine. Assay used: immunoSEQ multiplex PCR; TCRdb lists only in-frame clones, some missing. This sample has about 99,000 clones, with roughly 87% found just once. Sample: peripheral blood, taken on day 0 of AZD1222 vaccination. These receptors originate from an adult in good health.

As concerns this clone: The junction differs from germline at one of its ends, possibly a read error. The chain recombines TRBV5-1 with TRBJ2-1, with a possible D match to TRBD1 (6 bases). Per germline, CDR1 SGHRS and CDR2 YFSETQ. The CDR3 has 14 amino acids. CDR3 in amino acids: CASSLDIHRVWQFF. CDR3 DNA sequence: TGTGCCAGCAGCTTGGATATCCACAGGGTGTGGCAGTTCTTC.

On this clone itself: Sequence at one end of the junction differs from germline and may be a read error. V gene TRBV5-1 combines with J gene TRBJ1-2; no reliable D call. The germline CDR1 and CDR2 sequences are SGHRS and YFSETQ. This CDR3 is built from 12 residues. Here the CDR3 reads CASSSGSYGYTF. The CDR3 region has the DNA TGTGCCAGCAGCTCGGGGTCATATGGCTACACCTTC. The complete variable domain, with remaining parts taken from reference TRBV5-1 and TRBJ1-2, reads KAGVTQTPRYLIKTRGQQVTLSCSPISGHRSVSWYQQTPGQGLQFLFEYFSETQRNKGNFPGRFSGRQFSNSRSEMNVSTLELGDSALYLCASSSGSYGYTFGSGTRLTVV.

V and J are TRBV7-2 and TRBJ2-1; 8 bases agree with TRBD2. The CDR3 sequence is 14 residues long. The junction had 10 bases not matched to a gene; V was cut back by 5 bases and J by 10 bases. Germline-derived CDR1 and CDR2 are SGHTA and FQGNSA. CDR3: CASSTPGLGREQFF. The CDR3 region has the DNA TGTGCCAGCAGCACGCCGGGACTAGGTAGAGAGCAGTTCTTC.

The CDR3, as DNA: TGTGCCTGGAGGCTAGCGGGAGGCCTTAGCATTCAGTACTTC. Protein sequence: CAWRLAGGLSIQYF. The V and J genes are TRBV30 and TRBJ2-4, with TRBD2 matching 11 bases. Germline-derived CDR1 and CDR2 are GTSNPN and SVGIG (reference sequence). The CDR3 totals 14 residues. The J segment lost 9 bases and the V segment lost 3 bases, leaving 7 bases of the junction unmatched.

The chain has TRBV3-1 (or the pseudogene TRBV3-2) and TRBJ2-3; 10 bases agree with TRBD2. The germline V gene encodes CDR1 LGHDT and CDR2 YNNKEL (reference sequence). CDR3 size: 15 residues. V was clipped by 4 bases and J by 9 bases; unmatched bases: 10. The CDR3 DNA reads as TGTGCCAGCAGCCCAAGCGTAGCGGGGGGAAAAACGCAGTATTTT. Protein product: CASSPSVAGGKTQYF.

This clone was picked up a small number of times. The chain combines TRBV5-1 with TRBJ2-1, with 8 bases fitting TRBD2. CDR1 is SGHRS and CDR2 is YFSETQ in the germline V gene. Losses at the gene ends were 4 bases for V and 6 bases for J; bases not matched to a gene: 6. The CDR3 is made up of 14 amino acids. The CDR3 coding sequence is TGCGCCAGCAGCAGCGGGCGGGGGGCCAATGAGCAGTTCTTC. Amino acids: CASSSGRGANEQFF.

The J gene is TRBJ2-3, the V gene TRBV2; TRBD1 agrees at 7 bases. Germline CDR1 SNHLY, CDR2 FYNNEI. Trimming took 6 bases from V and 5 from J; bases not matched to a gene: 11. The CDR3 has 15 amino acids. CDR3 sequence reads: CASRRSGQQLDTQYF. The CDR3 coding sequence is TGTGCCAGCAGGAGGTCGGGACAGCAACTAGATACGCAGTATTTT.

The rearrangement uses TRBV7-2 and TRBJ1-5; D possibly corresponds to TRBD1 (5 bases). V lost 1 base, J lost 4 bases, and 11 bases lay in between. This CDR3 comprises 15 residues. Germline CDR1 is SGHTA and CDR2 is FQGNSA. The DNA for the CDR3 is TGTGCCAGCAGCTTAGATTCTGGGGGGAATCAGCCCCAGCATTTT. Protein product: CASSLDSGGNQPQHF.

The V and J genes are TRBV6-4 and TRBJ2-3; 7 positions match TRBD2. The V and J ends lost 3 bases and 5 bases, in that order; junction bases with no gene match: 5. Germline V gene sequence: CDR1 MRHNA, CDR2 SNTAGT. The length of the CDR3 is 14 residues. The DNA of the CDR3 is TGTGCCAGCAGTGAATCCGGGGAGGGAGATACGCAGTATTTT. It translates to CASSESGEGDTQYF.

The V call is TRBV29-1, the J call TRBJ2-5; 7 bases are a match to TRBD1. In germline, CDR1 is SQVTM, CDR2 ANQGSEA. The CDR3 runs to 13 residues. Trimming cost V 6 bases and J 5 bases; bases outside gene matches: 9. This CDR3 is CSVAKGGRETQYF. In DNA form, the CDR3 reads TGCAGCGTAGCTAAAGGGGGCCGGGAGACCCAGTACTTC.

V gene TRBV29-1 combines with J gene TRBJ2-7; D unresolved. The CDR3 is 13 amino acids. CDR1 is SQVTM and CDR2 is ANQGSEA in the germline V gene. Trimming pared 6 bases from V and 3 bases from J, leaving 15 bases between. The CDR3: CSVAGFSSYEQYF. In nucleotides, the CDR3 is TGCAGCGTGGCAGGTTTTTCCAGCTACGAGCAGTACTTC.

CDR3 sequence: CASSQEPPRSGYTF. In DNA form, the CDR3 reads TGCGCCAGCAGCCAAGAGCCCCCACGATCGGGCTACACCTTC. The genes are TRBV4-1 and TRBJ1-2, with no clear D. This CDR3 has 14 amino acids. Germline V gives CDR1 MGHRA, CDR2 YSYEKL. Trimming left V 0 bases short and J 8 bases short, with 13 bases between.

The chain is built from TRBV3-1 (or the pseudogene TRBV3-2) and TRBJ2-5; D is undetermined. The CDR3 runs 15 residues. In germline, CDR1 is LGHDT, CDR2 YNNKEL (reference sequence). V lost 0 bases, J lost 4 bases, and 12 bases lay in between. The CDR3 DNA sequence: TGTGCCAGCAGCCAAGAACACCGGGTGGGAGAGACCCAGTACTTC. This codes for CASSQEHRVGETQYF.

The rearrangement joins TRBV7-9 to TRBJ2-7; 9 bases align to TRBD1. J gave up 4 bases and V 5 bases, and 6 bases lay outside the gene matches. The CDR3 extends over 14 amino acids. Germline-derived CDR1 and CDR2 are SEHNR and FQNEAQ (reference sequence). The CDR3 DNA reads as TGTGCCAGCAGCCGGGACAGGGACTGGTACGAGCAGTACGTC. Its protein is CASSRDRDWYEQYV.

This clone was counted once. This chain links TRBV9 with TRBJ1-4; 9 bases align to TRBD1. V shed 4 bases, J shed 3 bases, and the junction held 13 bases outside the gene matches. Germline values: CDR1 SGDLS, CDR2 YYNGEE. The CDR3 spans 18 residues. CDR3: CASSSSGTGYSSNEKLFF. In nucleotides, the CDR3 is TGTGCCAGCAGCTCCTCCGGGACAGGGTATTCGTCTAATGAAAAACTGTTTTTT.

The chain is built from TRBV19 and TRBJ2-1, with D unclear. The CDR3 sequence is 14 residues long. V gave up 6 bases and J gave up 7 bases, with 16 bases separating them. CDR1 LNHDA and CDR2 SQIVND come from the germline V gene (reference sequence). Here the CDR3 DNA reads TGTGCCAGTAGGGCCTTGGGCGGCTGGAATGAGCAGTTCTTC. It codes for CASRALGGWNEQFF. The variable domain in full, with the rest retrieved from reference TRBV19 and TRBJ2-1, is DGGITQSPKYLFRKEGQNVTLSCEQNLNHDAMYWYRQDPGQGLRLIYYSQIVNDFQKGDIAEGYSVSREKKESFPLTVTSAQKNPTAFYLCASRALGGWNEQFFGPGTRLTVL.

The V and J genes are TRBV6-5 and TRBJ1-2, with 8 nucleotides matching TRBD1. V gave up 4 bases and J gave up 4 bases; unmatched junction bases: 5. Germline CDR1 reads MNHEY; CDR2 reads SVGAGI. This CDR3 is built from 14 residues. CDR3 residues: CASSSTTGAYGYTF. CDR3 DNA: TGTGCCAGCAGTTCGACGACAGGGGCCTATGGCTACACCTTC.

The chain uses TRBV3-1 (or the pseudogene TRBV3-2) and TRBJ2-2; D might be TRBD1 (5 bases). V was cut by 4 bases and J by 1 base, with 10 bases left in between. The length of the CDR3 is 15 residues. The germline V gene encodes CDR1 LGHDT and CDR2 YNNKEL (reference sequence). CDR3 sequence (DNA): TGTGCCAGCAGCCGCGGTACAGGGAACACCGGGGAGCTGTTTTTT. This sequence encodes CASSRGTGNTGELFF.

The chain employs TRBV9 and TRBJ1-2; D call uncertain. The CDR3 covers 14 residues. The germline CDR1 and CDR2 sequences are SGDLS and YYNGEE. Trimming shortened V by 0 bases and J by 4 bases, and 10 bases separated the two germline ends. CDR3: CASSVDGWGYGYTF. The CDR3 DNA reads TGTGCCAGCAGCGTAGATGGGTGGGGCTATGGCTACACCTTC.

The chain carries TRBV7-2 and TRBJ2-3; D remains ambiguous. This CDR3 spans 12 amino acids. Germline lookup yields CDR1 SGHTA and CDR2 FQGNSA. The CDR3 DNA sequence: TGTGCGTCGGCCACTAGCACAGATACGCAGTATTTT. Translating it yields CASATSTDTQYF.

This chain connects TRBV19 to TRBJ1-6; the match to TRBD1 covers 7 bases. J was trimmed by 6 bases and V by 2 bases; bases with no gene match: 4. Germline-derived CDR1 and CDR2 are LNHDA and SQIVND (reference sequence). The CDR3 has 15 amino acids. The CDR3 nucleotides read TGTGCCAGTAGTATAACCGGGACAGCTAATTCACCCCTCCACTTT. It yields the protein CASSITGTANSPLHF.

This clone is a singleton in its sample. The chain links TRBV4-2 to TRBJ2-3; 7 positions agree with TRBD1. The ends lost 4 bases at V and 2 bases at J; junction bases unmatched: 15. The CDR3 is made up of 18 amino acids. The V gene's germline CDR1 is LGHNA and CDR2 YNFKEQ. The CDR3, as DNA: TGTGCCAGCAGCCCCTCCGTCCGGGCAGGGGGACACACAGATACGCAGTATTTT. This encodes CASSPSVRAGGHTDTQYF.

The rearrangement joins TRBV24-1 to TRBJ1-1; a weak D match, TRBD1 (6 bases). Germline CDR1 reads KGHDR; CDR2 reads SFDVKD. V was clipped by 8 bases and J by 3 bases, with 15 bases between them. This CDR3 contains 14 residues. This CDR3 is CATKEGEWDTEAFF. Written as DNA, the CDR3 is TGTGCCACCAAGGAGGGGGAGTGGGACACTGAAGCTTTCTTT.

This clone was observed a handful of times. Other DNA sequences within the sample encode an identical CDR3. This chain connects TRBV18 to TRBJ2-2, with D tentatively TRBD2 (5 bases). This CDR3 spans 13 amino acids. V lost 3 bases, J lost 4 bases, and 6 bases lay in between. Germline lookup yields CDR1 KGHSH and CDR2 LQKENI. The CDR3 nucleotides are TGTGCCAGCTCACCCGGGGTCACCGGGGAGCTGTTTTTT. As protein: CASSPGVTGELFF.

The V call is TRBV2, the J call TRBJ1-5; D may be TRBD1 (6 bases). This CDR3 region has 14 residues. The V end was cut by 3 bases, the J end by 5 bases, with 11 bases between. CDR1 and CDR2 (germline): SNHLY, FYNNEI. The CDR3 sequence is CASSDSSGDQPQHF. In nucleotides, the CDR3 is TGTGCCAGCAGTGACAGCTCAGGGGATCAGCCCCAGCATTTT.

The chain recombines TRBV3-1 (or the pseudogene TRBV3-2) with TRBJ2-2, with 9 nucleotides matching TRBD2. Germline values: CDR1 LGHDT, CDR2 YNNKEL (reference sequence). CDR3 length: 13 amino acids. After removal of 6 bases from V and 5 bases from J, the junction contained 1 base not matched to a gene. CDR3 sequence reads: CASSLAGTGELFF. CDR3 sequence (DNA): TGTGCCAGCAGTCTAGCGGGGACCGGGGAGCTGTTTTTT.

The CDR3 protein is CASSLEGGYEQYF. As DNA, the CDR3 is TGTGCCAGCAGCTTAGAAGGGGGCTACGAGCAGTACTTC. The J gene is TRBJ2-7, the V gene TRBV7-2, with D possibly matching TRBD1 (6 bases). Deletions cut 1 base from V and 3 bases from J, with 7 bases between. Germline V lookup: CDR1 SGHTA, CDR2 FQGNSA. CDR3 size: 13 residues.